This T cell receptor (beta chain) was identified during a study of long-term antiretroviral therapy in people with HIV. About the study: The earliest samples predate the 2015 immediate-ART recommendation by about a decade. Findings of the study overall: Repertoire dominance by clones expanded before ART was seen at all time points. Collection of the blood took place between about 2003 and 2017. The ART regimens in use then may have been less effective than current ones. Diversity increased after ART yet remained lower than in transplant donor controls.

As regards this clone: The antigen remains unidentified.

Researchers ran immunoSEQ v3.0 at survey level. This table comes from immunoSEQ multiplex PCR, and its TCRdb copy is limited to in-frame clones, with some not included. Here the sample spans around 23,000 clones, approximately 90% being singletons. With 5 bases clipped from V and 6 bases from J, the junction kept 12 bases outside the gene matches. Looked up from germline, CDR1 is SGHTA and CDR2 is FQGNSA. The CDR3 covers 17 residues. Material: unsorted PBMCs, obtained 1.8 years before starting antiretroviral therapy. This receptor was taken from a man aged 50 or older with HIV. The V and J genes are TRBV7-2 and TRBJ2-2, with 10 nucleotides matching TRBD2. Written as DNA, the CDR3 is TGTGCCAGCAGCCCAACTAGCGGGGTAGGGTACGCCGGGGAGCTGTTTTTT. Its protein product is CASSPTSGVGYAGELFF.